This T cell receptor (beta chain) was observed in a study of T-cell memory formation after mild COVID-19. For the study at large: Largely, TCR clusters stayed within a single donor.

Concerning this clonotype: No antigen is known for it.

TCRdb independently ran MiXCR on the 5' RACE reads; one entry per CDR3 protein. The data show 250,000 to 300,000 distinct CDR3 sequences, less than 20% seen once. Study-wide points: Clones that shrank (day 15 to 85) were balanced CD4/CD8, whereas later expanders leaned CD4+. Several responding clones turned up in pre-infection memory, indicating that cross-reactive memory may have taken part.

The CDR3 runs 13 residues. Germline CDR1 is SQVTM and CDR2 is ANQGSEA. Trimming took off 7 bases at V and 7 bases at J, with 19 bases between the two ends. The chain links TRBV29-1 to TRBJ2-5; TRBD1 might be the D (6 bases). This sequence was found in a man aged 18 to 29 who had mild COVID-19 (a few samples of this study predate the infection). Cell type and time point are not known. What was sequenced was PBMCs or a T cell subset sorted from them (not recorded which). The CDR3 bases are TGCAGCGCCATCGAGCCAGGGGAATGGACCCAGTACTTC. Translating it yields CSAIEPGEWTQYF.